Below are 23 T cell receptor beta chains sequenced from a single sample in a study of blood T cells in healthy people across ages. Primers used in a second PCR of about 6 to 12 cycles were a sample-barcoded 5' primer and a J-beta primer mix. TCRdb analysed the 5' RACE reads with MiXCR anew, one entry per CDR3 protein. Here the sample spans 1.5 million to 2 million distinct CDR3 sequences, about 30% being singletons. The material sequenced was blood. These receptors all come from a woman in her 30s in good health.

This clonotype came up a few times. The rearrangement links TRBV7-8 to TRBJ2-1, with TRBD2 as a possible D gene (5 bases). Germline values: CDR1 SGHVS, CDR2 FQNEAQ. Trimming removed 6 bases at V and 4 bases at J, with 16 bases between. The CDR3 consists of 15 residues. CDR3 residues: CASSLFGVGYNEQFF. The CDR3 coding sequence is TGTGCCAGCAGTTTATTCGGGGTGGGTTACAATGAGCAGTTCTTC.

This clonotype was counted only a few times. The rearrangement uses TRBV29-1 and TRBJ2-2; 7 nucleotides match TRBD2. Trimming cost V 7 bases and J 4 bases; bases outside gene matches: 3. This CDR3 has 12 residues. Germline lookup yields CDR1 SQVTM and CDR2 ANQGSEA. CDR3 sequence: CSAGGATGELFF. The CDR3 DNA reads TGCAGCGCGGGGGGAGCCACCGGGGAGCTGTTTTTT.

This clonotype was counted between two and nine times. The V gene is TRBV27, the J gene TRBJ1-2; 9 bases are a match to TRBD1. Germline V gene data show CDR1 as MNHEY and CDR2 as SMNVEV (reference sequence). V gave up 4 bases and J gave up 5 bases; unmatched junction bases: 8. This CDR3 comprises 15 residues. CDR3 sequence (DNA): TGTGCCAGCAGTTCCCCGGGACAGGGCCTTTATGGCTACACCTTC. Translated: CASSSPGQGLYGYTF.

This clonotype was observed at least ten times. This chain joins TRBV24-1 and TRBJ2-1, with 10 bases matching TRBD2. V shed 3 bases and J 8 bases; nucleotides not matched to a gene: 9. The germline gives CDR1 KGHDR, CDR2 SFDVKD. The CDR3 consists of 16 residues. The CDR3 nucleotides are TGTGCCACCAGTGATCCCAGCGGGAGGGCTGGGGATGAGCAGTTCTTC. It translates to CATSDPSGRAGDEQFF.

The chain links TRBV19 to TRBJ1-1; D call uncertain. The CDR3 has 16 amino acids. Germline V gene lookup returns CDR1 LNHDA and CDR2 SQIVND (reference sequence). The V end was cut by 4 bases, the J end by 0 bases, with 15 bases between. In nucleotides, the CDR3 is TGTGCCAGTAGTACCGAGATCGGGCACATGAACACTGAAGCTTTCTTT. Amino acid sequence: CASSTEIGHMNTEAFF.

Written as DNA, the CDR3 is TGTGCCAGCAGCCAGGGACCGGCTAGCGAGCAGTACTTC. Protein sequence: CASSQGPASEQYF. The V gene is TRBV12-3 or TRBV12-4, the J gene TRBJ2-4, with D perhaps matching TRBD1 or TRBD2 (5 bases each). Gene TRBJ2-7 matches the end of the DNA better, so the J call may be wrong. This CDR3 region has 13 residues.

With respect to this clonotype: With a much larger clone just one base away, this may be a read error. This rearrangement joins TRBV9 to TRBJ2-7; D not resolved. The CDR3 has 15 residues. Germline CDR1 reads SGDLS; CDR2 reads YYNGEE. In nucleotides, the CDR3 is TGTGCCCGCAGCGTACATCCGACCAGCTCCTACGAGCAGTACTTC. Translated, it gives CARSVHPTSSYEQYF.

The chain uses TRBV6-2 or TRBV6-3 and TRBJ2-1; 9 nucleotides align to TRBD2. The germline CDR1 and CDR2 sequences are MNHEY and SVGEGT. After removal of 8 bases from V and 10 bases from J, the junction contained 9 bases not matched to a gene. The CDR3 extends over 13 amino acids. CDR3 sequence (DNA): TGTGCCAGCGGGGCGGGGGGGCCTGGCGAGCAGTTCTTC. Protein: CASGAGGPGEQFF.

This clonotype was seen once. The chain combines TRBV7-2 with TRBJ2-3, with TRBD2 matching 7 bases. Germline trimming cut 5 bases from V and 6 bases from J; bases unmatched to any gene: 14. There are 16 residues in the CDR3. The germline gives CDR1 SGHTA, CDR2 FQGNSA. The CDR3, as DNA: TGTGCCAGCAGCGGTCAGGGACTAAAAGCGGGGGATACGCAGTATTTT. It yields the protein CASSGQGLKAGDTQYF.

The V gene is TRBV12-2, the J gene TRBJ2-5. TRBV12-2 is designated a pseudogene. The CDR3 totals 14 residues. The CDR3 region has the DNA TGTGCAAGTCGCTTAGCTTGGCTCCCAGGGACCCAGTACTTC. Translated: CASRLAWLPGTQYF.

In this sample, this clonotype turned up many times. The chain has TRBV7-9 and TRBJ2-7, with TRBD2 as a possible D gene (5 bases). Germline values: CDR1 SEHNR, CDR2 FQNEAQ (reference sequence). Trimming stripped 6 bases from V and 6 bases from J, with 12 bases between. This CDR3 comprises 12 residues. CDR3 nucleotides: TGTGCCAGCAGGGGAGTGGGTTCCGAGCAGTACTTC. Protein product: CASRGVGSEQYF.

This clonotype showed up many times. The chain uses TRBV11-2 and TRBJ2-7, with unresolved D. V was pared by 6 bases and J by 7 bases, with 10 bases between. The CDR3 totals 11 residues. Germline loops: CDR1 SGHAT, CDR2 FQNNGV. For the CDR3, the DNA is TGTGCCAGCAGATTATCACTTGAGCAGTACTTC. This gives the protein CASRLSLEQYF.

The chain recombines TRBV20-1 with TRBJ1-1; D uncertain. The CDR3 is 13 amino acids. Between the trimmed V and J ends, which lost 2 bases and 3 bases, there was a span of 10 bases. Germline assignment: CDR1 DFQATT and CDR2 SNEGSKA (reference sequence). This CDR3 reads CSARPNWDTEAFF. The DNA for the CDR3 is TGCAGTGCTAGACCCAACTGGGACACTGAAGCTTTCTTT.

This chain joins TRBV28 and TRBJ2-6; D unresolved. V was cut by 3 bases and J by 4 bases, with 10 bases left in between. The CDR3 totals 15 residues. In germline, CDR1 is MDHEN, CDR2 SYDVKM. The CDR3 DNA follows: TGTGCCAGCAGTTTCGCTGTGACCGGGGCCAACGTCCTGACTTTC. It specifies CASSFAVTGANVLTF. Looking up the rest from reference TRBV28 and TRBJ2-6 gives the full variable domain: DVKVTQSSRYLVKRTGEKVFLECVQDMDHENMFWYRQDPGLGLRLIYFSYDVKMKEKGDIPEGYSVSREKKERFSLILESASTNQTSMYLCASSFAVTGANVLTFGAGSRLTVL.

This clonotype appeared a single time. The CDR3 loop reads CATSRGPAYERYF. DNA of the CDR3: TGTGCCACCAGCAGGGGCCCAGCCTACGAGCGGTACTTC. V is TRBV15 and J is TRBJ2-4; unclear D gene. V lost 3 bases and J 15 bases, leaving 18 bases between the germline ends. This CDR3 has 13 amino acids. Germline V gene lookup returns CDR1 LNHNV and CDR2 YYDKDF (reference sequence).

CDR3 nucleotide sequence: TGTGCCAGCAGCGGACCCGGGACTAGCGGGTTTGTCACGCAGTATTTT. Translation: CASSGPGTSGFVTQYF. The chain recombines TRBV28 with TRBJ2-3, with 12 bases that match TRBD2. Germline assignment: CDR1 MDHEN and CDR2 SYDVKM. V shed 6 bases, J shed 9 bases, and the junction held 13 bases outside the gene matches. The CDR3 length is 16 residues.

This clonotype was observed at least ten times. The chain uses TRBV7-9 and TRBJ2-3; perhaps TRBD1 as D (5 bases). Trimming took off 5 bases at V and 1 base at J, with 13 bases between the two ends. The CDR3 runs to 15 residues. The germline V gene encodes CDR1 SEHNR and CDR2 FQNEAQ (reference sequence). CDR3: CASSITLQGTDTQYF. The CDR3 DNA is TGTGCCAGCAGCATTACCCTACAGGGCACAGATACGCAGTATTTT. The full variable domain, completed using reference TRBV7-9 and TRBJ2-3, is DTGVSQNPRHKITKRGQNVTFRCDPISEHNRLYWYRQTLGQGPEFLTYFQNEAQLEKSRLLSDRFSAERPKGSFSTLEIQRTEQGDSAMYLCASSITLQGTDTQYFGPGTRLTVL.

This clonotype has ten or more counts. This sequence joins TRBV5-1 and TRBJ2-5; D uncertain. V lost 6 bases, J lost 1 base, and 4 bases lay in between. The CDR3 has 11 residues. The germline V gene has CDR1 SGHRS and CDR2 YFSETQ. The CDR3 coding sequence is TGCGCCAGCACCACCCAAGAGACCCAGTACTTC. Its translation is CASTTQETQYF.

This clonotype came up a few times. The V and J genes are TRBV20-1 and TRBJ2-5; either TRBD1 or TRBD2 may supply D (5 bases each). This CDR3 region has 13 residues. The V gene's germline CDR1 is DFQATT and CDR2 SNEGSKA (reference sequence). The ends were cut back, 5 bases at V and 5 bases at J, with 15 bases in the middle. CDR3 coding DNA: TGCAGTGCTGGACTCGGGGCGGAGGAGACCCAGTACTTC. It translates to CSAGLGAEETQYF.

This chain joins TRBV20-1 and TRBJ1-1; no reliable D call. V was shortened by 6 bases and J by 1 base, with 15 bases between the two germline ends. The CDR3 length is 14 residues. Germline loops: CDR1 DFQATT, CDR2 SNEGSKA (reference sequence). The CDR3 region is CSANQPRGNTEAFF. Written as DNA, the CDR3 is TGCAGTGCCAACCAGCCTCGGGGGAACACTGAAGCTTTCTTT.

This clonotype was counted many times. The rearrangement joins TRBV7-2 to TRBJ2-3; no clear D gene. CDR3 length: 15 residues. CDR1 and CDR2 from the germline V gene are SGHTA and FQGNSA. V was clipped by 5 bases and J by 0 bases, with 12 bases between them. In nucleotides, the CDR3 is TGTGCCAGCAGCCATGGTAGGACCAGCACAGATACGCAGTATTTT. It specifies CASSHGRTSTDTQYF.

This clonotype came up a few times. V and J are TRBV7-2 and TRBJ1-2; tentatively, D is TRBD1 (5 bases). V lost 3 bases and J lost 8, with 13 bases in between. Germline loops: CDR1 SGHTA, CDR2 FQGNSA. The CDR3 has 13 amino acids. The CDR3 nucleotides read TGTGCCAGCAGCTTTCCAGGGACGGGCGGCTACACCTTC. It is translated as CASSFPGTGGYTF.

This clonotype has at least ten counts. The rearrangement links TRBV7-2 to TRBJ2-7, with D tentatively TRBD1 or TRBD2 (5 bases each). Germline-derived CDR1 and CDR2 are SGHTA and FQGNSA. V lost 0 bases to trimming and J lost 6 bases, with 9 bases between them. The CDR3 contains 13 residues. CDR3 protein: CASSLAVGVEQYF. The CDR3 nucleotides are TGTGCCAGCAGCTTAGCGGTGGGGGTCGAGCAGTACTTC.